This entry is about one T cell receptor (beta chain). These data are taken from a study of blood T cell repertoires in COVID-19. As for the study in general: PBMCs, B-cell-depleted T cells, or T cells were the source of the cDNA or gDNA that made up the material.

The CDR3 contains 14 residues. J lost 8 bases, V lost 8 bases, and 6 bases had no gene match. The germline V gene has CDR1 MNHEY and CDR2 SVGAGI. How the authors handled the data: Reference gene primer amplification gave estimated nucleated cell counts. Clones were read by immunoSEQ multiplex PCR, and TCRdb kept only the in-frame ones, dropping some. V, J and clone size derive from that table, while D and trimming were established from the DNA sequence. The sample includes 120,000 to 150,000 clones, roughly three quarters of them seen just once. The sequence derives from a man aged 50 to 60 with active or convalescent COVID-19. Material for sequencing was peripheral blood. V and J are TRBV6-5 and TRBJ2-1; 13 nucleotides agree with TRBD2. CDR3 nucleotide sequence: TGTGCCAGCCGACGGACTAGCGGGAGCGATGAGCAGTTCTTC. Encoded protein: CASRRTSGSDEQFF.